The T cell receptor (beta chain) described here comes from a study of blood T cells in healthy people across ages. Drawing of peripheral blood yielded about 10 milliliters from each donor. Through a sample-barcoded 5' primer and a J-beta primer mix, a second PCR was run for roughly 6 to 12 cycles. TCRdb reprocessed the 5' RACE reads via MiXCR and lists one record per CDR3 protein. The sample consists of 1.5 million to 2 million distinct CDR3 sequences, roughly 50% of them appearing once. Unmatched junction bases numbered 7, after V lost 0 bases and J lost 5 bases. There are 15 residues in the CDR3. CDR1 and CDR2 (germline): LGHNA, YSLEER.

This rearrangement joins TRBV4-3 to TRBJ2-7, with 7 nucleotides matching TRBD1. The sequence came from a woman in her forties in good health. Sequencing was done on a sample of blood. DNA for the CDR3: TGCGCCAGCAGCCAAGATTCCAGGGGGTCGGACGAGCAGTACTTC. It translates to CASSQDSRGSDEQYF.